The source of this TCR beta chain is a study of response to subunit inactivated influenza vaccine (dated by TCRdb to between 2018 and 2020). About the investigation overall: Deep quantitative T cell receptor repertoire profiling was used in the study to track responses to a trivalent subunit inactivated influenza vaccine. Study-wide findings and limitations: It was suggested by the authors that each seasonal influenza vaccination may recruit only a limited number of new T cells.

Of note for this clonotype: Its binding antigen is unknown. The record has no base qualities; no much larger clone is one base away.

Germline trimming: 4 bases from V, 7 bases from J; junction bases outside gene matches: 10. From the germline V gene, CDR1 is SGHRS and CDR2 is YFSETQ. The CDR3 spans 14 residues, from the cysteine through the phenylalanine. Here the CDR3 DNA is all that survives: 42 bases in frame from base 1. The library was built by means of RT-PCR. These reads were obtained on an Illumina HiSeq 2500. TCRdb reanalyzed the raw reads on its own, using fastp at Q25 for trimming and MiXCR for clone calling, and kept in-frame beta chains. Each entry is one CDR3 protein sequence, shown with its most common DNA and genes. Here the sample has over 300,000 distinct CDR3 sequences; about a fifth occur a single time. The ten largest account for 10% of the sample.

The chain was built from TRBV5-1 and TRBJ1-2; TRBD1 agrees with 7 junctional bases. The sequence was collected from a man between 50 and 75 years old who received an inactivated influenza vaccine. Donor details come from another sample of the same person, matched by shared clones. The input for sequencing was PBMCs from blood, taken approximately 20 months after vaccination. The CDR3 has the sequence CASSLTGQDSGYTF. The DNA sequence is given as TGCGCCAGCAGCCTCACCGGACAGGATTCTGGCTACACCTTC.